A single sample is the source of the 30 T cell receptor beta chains below, sequenced in a study of T-cell reconstitution after alpha-beta-depleted transplantation in children (dated by TCRdb to the mid-2010s). The protocol used for the library was PCR. Instrument on record: Illumina HiSeq 2500. TCR library preparation used molecular barcoding, with unique molecular identifiers applied to normalize quantification of the TCRbeta repertoire. TCRdb reran the public reads through fastp at Q25 and MiXCR, keeping productive beta chains. Under each unique CDR3 protein, matching rows form one entry showing the most common genes and DNA. This sample holds approximately 800,000 distinct CDR3 sequences; roughly 15% were observed only once. The top ten constitute approximately 5% of the sample. The sample's treatment or condition label, decoded: allogeneic hematopoietic cell transplantation with graft depleted of TCRalphabeta T cells and CD19 B cells.

Sequenced material: PBMCs, mostly from graft donor cells, taken 360 days after TCRalphabeta/CD19-depleted stem cell transplant. The receptor source for this set is a male patient younger than 18 who had a stem cell transplant for acute lymphoblastic leukemia, so the T cells may come from the graft donor.

The table lists this clonotype with a few counts. The chain recombines TRBV9 with TRBJ2-7; D call uncertain. From germline, CDR1 is SGDLS and CDR2 YYNGEE. The V end was cut by 6 bases, the J end by 6 bases, with 19 bases between. The CDR3 runs 14 residues. Here the CDR3 reads CASKPNPATLEQYF. The CDR3, as DNA: TGTGCCAGCAAACCTAACCCCGCTACTCTCGAGCAGTACTTC.

V and J are TRBV11-2 and TRBJ1-1; D call uncertain. The V gene's germline CDR1 is SGHAT and CDR2 FQNNGV. This CDR3 has 17 amino acids. V shed 3 bases and J shed 1 base, with 18 bases lying between them. CDR3 in amino acids: CASSFPPGLVRNTEAFF. In DNA form, the CDR3 reads TGTGCCAGCAGCTTCCCCCCCGGATTGGTAAGGAACACTGAAGCTTTCTTT.

This chain connects TRBV4-1 to TRBJ2-7; 7 bases agree with TRBD1. The CDR3 contains 17 residues. Losses at the gene ends were 3 bases for V and 3 bases for J; bases not matched to a gene: 14. Per the germline V gene, CDR1 is MGHRA and CDR2 is YSYEKL. CDR3 nucleotide sequence: TGCGCCAGCAGCCATGCCGTGAAAAGGACAGGAGACTACGAGCAGTACTTC. It encodes CASSHAVKRTGDYEQYF.

The genes are TRBV20-1 and TRBJ2-7; D gene unclear. The CDR3 covers 15 residues. The V end lost 0 bases, the J end lost 2 bases, and 14 bases lay between the germline ends. Per germline, CDR1 DFQATT and CDR2 SNEGSKA (reference sequence). The CDR3 spells CSAREGGLGTYEQYF. CDR3 nucleotides: TGCAGTGCTAGAGAGGGTGGTCTGGGAACCTACGAGCAGTACTTC.

The chain couples TRBV29-1 to TRBJ2-5, with TRBD1 matching 8 bases. V dropped 6 bases and J dropped 2; count of bases not matched to a gene: 8. The CDR3 covers 14 residues. Germline-derived CDR1 and CDR2 are SQVTM and ANQGSEA. The CDR3 nucleotides read TGCAGCGTCCCACACGACAGGGGACAAGAGACCCAGTACTTC. Translated, it gives CSVPHDRGQETQYF. The whole variable domain, remainder taken from reference TRBV29-1 and TRBJ2-5, is SAVISQKPSRDICQRGTSLTIQCQVDSQVTMMFWYRQQPGQSLTLIATANQGSEATYESGFVIDKFPISRPNLTFSTLTVSNMSPEDSSIYLCSVPHDRGQETQYFGPGTRLLVL.

This clonotype was counted a few times. This chain connects TRBV12-3 or TRBV12-4 to TRBJ2-5; tentatively, D is TRBD2 (5 bases). The V end lost 8 bases, the J end lost 4 bases, and 20 bases lay between the germline ends. The CDR3 is 15 residues long. The CDR3 DNA is TGTGCCAGCGCACCTGGGGTGTGGACTCTAGAGACCCAGTACTTC. Translated, it gives CASAPGVWTLETQYF.

The V call is TRBV15, the J call TRBJ2-5; 8 nucleotides match TRBD1. Trimming at V came to 3 bases and at J to 1 base, leaving 10 bases not matched to a gene. Germline CDR1 and CDR2: LNHNV and YYDKDF (reference sequence). The CDR3 is made up of 17 amino acids. CDR3 residues: CATSRLGQDRVQETQYF. The DNA for the CDR3 is TGTGCCACCAGCAGGTTAGGTCAGGACAGGGTCCAAGAGACCCAGTACTTC.

In its sample, this clonotype was seen a few times. This chain's CDR3 is CASSSRDFTDTQYF. CDR3 DNA: TGCGCCAGCAGCTCCCGGGACTTCACAGATACGCAGTATTTT. This chain connects TRBV5-1 to TRBJ2-3; possible D gene TRBD2, 6 bases. The length of the CDR3 is 14 residues. From germline, CDR1 is SGHRS and CDR2 YFSETQ. V dropped 3 bases and J dropped 2 bases, with 10 bases sitting between them.

This clonotype was seen ten or more times. The chain is built from TRBV27 and TRBJ2-7; D tentatively reads TRBD1 or TRBD2 (6 bases each). The CDR3 is 14 residues long. The germline gives CDR1 MNHEY, CDR2 SMNVEV (reference sequence). V lost 6 bases to trimming and J lost 2 bases, with 14 bases between them. The CDR3 loop reads CASSHWGAPYEQYF. Here the CDR3 DNA reads TGTGCCAGCAGCCATTGGGGGGCTCCCTACGAGCAGTACTTC.

V gene TRBV2 combines with J gene TRBJ2-2; 11 bases fit TRBD2. Per germline, CDR1 SNHLY and CDR2 FYNNEI. V trimming: 7 bases; J trimming: 4 bases; junction bases outside the gene matches: 8. The CDR3 is 16 residues long. CDR3 sequence reads: CASIPDGTSGTGELFF. DNA for the CDR3: TGTGCCAGCATCCCCGATGGGACTAGCGGCACCGGGGAGCTGTTTTTT.

The chain is built from TRBV29-1 and TRBJ2-3; no clear D gene. V lost 5 bases to trimming and J lost 0 bases, with 12 bases between them. CDR3 length: 14 residues. Germline V CDR1 and CDR2: SQVTM, ANQGSEA. In nucleotides, the CDR3 is TGCAGCGTTATAACCCACTCGAGCACAGATACGCAGTATTTT. Translating gives CSVITHSSTDTQYF.

The sample holds a few counts of this clonotype. The chain links TRBV29-1 to TRBJ1-1, with D unclear. Germline V gene sequence: CDR1 SQVTM, CDR2 ANQGSEA. CDR3 length: 12 residues. Trimming shortened V by 4 bases and J by 2 bases, and 8 bases separated the two germline ends. The CDR3 nucleotides read TGCAGCGTTGTGGCGGGTAACACTGAAGCTTTCTTT. This codes for CSVVAGNTEAFF.

The chain couples TRBV10-3 to TRBJ2-1, with D perhaps matching TRBD2 (6 bases). The germline gives CDR1 ENHRY, CDR2 SYGVKD. Trimming removed 0 bases at V and 10 bases at J, with 7 bases between. The CDR3 is 12 amino acids. The chain's CDR3 is CAISESSGEQFF. In DNA, the CDR3 is TGTGCCATCAGTGAGTCCAGCGGGGAGCAGTTCTTC.

This rearrangement joins TRBV18 to TRBJ2-7, with a weak D call TRBD1 (5 bases). From germline, CDR1 is KGHSH and CDR2 LQKENI. The CDR3 has 15 residues. V lost 5 bases, J lost 2 bases, and 16 bases lay in between. The CDR3 is CASSSPGYPPYEQYF. For the CDR3, the DNA is TGTGCCAGCTCATCCCCAGGGTACCCACCCTACGAGCAGTACTTC.

The rearrangement joins TRBV2 to TRBJ1-5; D is unresolved. Deletions cut 4 bases from V and 1 base from J, with 11 bases between. The germline CDR1 and CDR2 sequences are SNHLY and FYNNEI. The CDR3 covers 15 residues. CDR3 DNA: TGTGCCAGCAGTGTAGGGTCCTCGAGCAATCAGCCCCAGCATTTT. Protein product: CASSVGSSSNQPQHF. Filled out from reference TRBV2 and TRBJ1-5, the complete variable domain reads EPEVTQTPSHQVTQMGQEVILRCVPISNHLYFYWYRQILGQKVEFLVSFYNNEISEKSEIFDDQFSVERPDGSNFTLKIRSTKLEDSAMYFCASSVGSSSNQPQHFGDGTRLSIL.

The table lists this clonotype with a few counts. This chain connects TRBV27 to TRBJ2-2; a possible D gene is TRBD1 (5 bases). The V end was cut by 3 bases, the J end by 1 base, with 15 bases between. Germline V lookup: CDR1 MNHEY, CDR2 SMNVEV (reference sequence). CDR3 length: 17 amino acids. The CDR3 spells CASSLPRTTENTGELFF. CDR3 in DNA: TGTGCCAGCAGTTTGCCCAGGACAACGGAGAACACCGGGGAGCTGTTTTTT.

V gene TRBV6-1 combines with J gene TRBJ1-6; D may be TRBD1 (5 bases). Trimming removed 2 bases at V and 6 bases at J, with 14 bases between. The CDR3 is made up of 16 amino acids. CDR1 and CDR2 (germline): MNHNS, SASEGT. This chain's CDR3 is CASSERSTGPNSPLHF. The CDR3 region has the DNA TGTGCCAGCAGTGAAAGGTCGACGGGACCTAATTCACCCCTCCACTTT.

The table lists this clonotype with a few counts. This chain joins TRBV5-1 and TRBJ2-2; D is perhaps TRBD2 (6 bases). Germline V lookup: CDR1 SGHRS, CDR2 YFSETQ. The V end was cut by 5 bases, the J end by 0 bases, with 11 bases between. CDR3 length: 15 residues. For the CDR3, the DNA is TGCGCCAGCAGTCCTAGCGCTGCGAACACCGGGGAGCTGTTTTTT. As protein: CASSPSAANTGELFF.

The chain combines TRBV6-6 with TRBJ1-3; D not resolved. The length of the CDR3 is 11 residues. V shed 2 bases and J shed 8 bases, with 4 bases lying between them. Germline CDR1 and CDR2: MNHNY and SVGAGI (reference sequence). CDR3: CASSYGDTIYF. For the CDR3, the DNA is TGTGCCAGCAGTTACGGGGACACCATATATTTT.

The chain carries TRBV5-1 and TRBJ1-1; D possibly corresponds to TRBD1 (6 bases). From germline, CDR1 is SGHRS and CDR2 YFSETQ. The V gene lost 4 bases and the J gene lost 6 bases, with 10 bases spanning the gap. CDR3 length: 12 residues. DNA for the CDR3: TGCGCCAGCAGCCCAGGACAGTCTGAAGCTTTCTTT. It codes for CASSPGQSEAFF.

The chain has TRBV4-1 and TRBJ2-5; D perhaps matches TRBD1 (7 bases). V lost 4 bases, J lost 6 bases, and 18 bases lay in between. The CDR3 runs 15 residues. The V gene's germline CDR1 is MGHRA and CDR2 YSYEKL. The CDR3 loop reads CASSPLQGRRQTQYF. The CDR3 nucleotides read TGCGCCAGCAGCCCGCTACAGGGGAGGAGACAGACCCAGTACTTC.

This clonotype occurred many times. The chain carries TRBV20-1 and TRBJ2-1, with 7 bases that match TRBD1. The length of the CDR3 is 12 residues. The junction had 3 bases not matched to a gene; V was cut back by 2 bases and J by 8 bases. The germline gives CDR1 DFQATT, CDR2 SNEGSKA (reference sequence). The CDR3 nucleotides read TGCAGTGCTAGAAGGACAGGCTATGAGCAGTTCTTC. It is translated as CSARRTGYEQFF.

The sample holds one count of this clonotype. Mismatch with germline at one junction end may stem from a read error. The chain uses TRBV20-1 and TRBJ2-1, with D possibly TRBD2 on 6 matching bases. CDR3 size: 14 residues. The germline V gene encodes CDR1 DFQATT and CDR2 SNEGSKA (reference sequence). CDR3 sequence: CSARGGSGYNEQSF. CDR3 coding DNA: TGCAGTGCTAGAGGCGGTAGCGGATACAATGAGCAGTCCTTC.

This clonotype came up many times. The chain couples TRBV5-1 to TRBJ2-6; no firm D call. This CDR3 has 12 amino acids. V lost 3 bases, J lost 5 bases, and 3 bases lay in between. Looked up from germline, CDR1 is SGHRS and CDR2 is YFSETQ. The CDR3 bases are TGCGCCAGCAGCTCGTGGGCCAACGTCCTGACTTTC. Its protein product is CASSSWANVLTF.

The sample holds a few counts of this clonotype. The chain uses TRBV19 and TRBJ2-1; 8 bases align to TRBD2. The CDR3 length is 17 residues. The J segment lost 5 bases and the V segment lost 5 bases, leaving 14 bases of the junction unmatched. Germline CDR1 is LNHDA and CDR2 is SQIVND (reference sequence). The CDR3 DNA reads as TGTGCCAGTAGTCCCCTACCCGGCGGGGGGATTAACAATGAGCAGTTCTTC. Translating it yields CASSPLPGGGINNEQFF.

This clonotype came up a few times. The chain recombines TRBV4-1 with TRBJ1-1; weak D call: TRBD1 (6 bases). CDR1 and CDR2 from the germline V gene are MGHRA and YSYEKL. The CDR3 consists of 14 residues. The ends were cut back, 1 base at V and 1 base at J, with 7 bases in the middle. Here the CDR3 DNA reads TGCGCCAGCAGCCAAGTAGGGGGGAACACTGAAGCTTTCTTT. This codes for CASSQVGGNTEAFF.

V is TRBV5-1 and J is TRBJ1-2; the D gene is possibly TRBD1 (5 bases). CDR1 is SGHRS and CDR2 is YFSETQ in the germline V gene. This CDR3 contains 14 residues. The V end was cut by 0 bases, the J end by 8 bases, with 14 bases between. As DNA, the CDR3 is TGCGCCAGCAGCTTGGAGACGGGGCGTCAAGGCTACACCTTC. This codes for CASSLETGRQGYTF.

This clonotype was recorded only once. V usage is TRBV7-3 and J usage is TRBJ2-1; perhaps TRBD1 as D (6 bases). The length of the CDR3 is 16 residues. Trimming took off 1 base at V and 6 bases at J, with 16 bases between the two ends. Germline CDR1 is SGHTA and CDR2 is FQGTGA. Here the CDR3 DNA reads TGTGCCAGCAGCTTAAACTCGGGAATGGGGGCCAATGAGCAGTTCTTC. As protein: CASSLNSGMGANEQFF.

CDR3 region: CASSRSAGGPGRTQYF. The CDR3, as DNA: TGTGCCAGCAGTAGATCAGCGGGAGGGCCGGGTAGGACCCAGTACTTC. This chain uses TRBV6-1 with TRBJ2-5, with 10 bases identical to TRBD2. J gave up 7 bases and V 5 bases, and 13 bases lay outside the gene matches. CDR3 length: 16 residues. From germline, CDR1 is MNHNS and CDR2 SASEGT.

The chain uses TRBV28 and TRBJ2-1, with D hard to call. V shed 6 bases and J shed 1 base, with 13 bases lying between them. Germline V gene sequence: CDR1 MDHEN, CDR2 SYDVKM. There are 15 residues in the CDR3. CDR3 protein: CASSVFRSSYNEQFF. The DNA for the CDR3 is TGTGCCAGCAGCGTGTTCCGGTCGTCCTACAATGAGCAGTTCTTC. Variable domain in full (rest from reference TRBV28 and TRBJ2-1): DVKVTQSSRYLVKRTGEKVFLECVQDMDHENMFWYRQDPGLGLRLIYFSYDVKMKEKGDIPEGYSVSREKKERFSLILESASTNQTSMYLCASSVFRSSYNEQFFGPGTRLTVL.